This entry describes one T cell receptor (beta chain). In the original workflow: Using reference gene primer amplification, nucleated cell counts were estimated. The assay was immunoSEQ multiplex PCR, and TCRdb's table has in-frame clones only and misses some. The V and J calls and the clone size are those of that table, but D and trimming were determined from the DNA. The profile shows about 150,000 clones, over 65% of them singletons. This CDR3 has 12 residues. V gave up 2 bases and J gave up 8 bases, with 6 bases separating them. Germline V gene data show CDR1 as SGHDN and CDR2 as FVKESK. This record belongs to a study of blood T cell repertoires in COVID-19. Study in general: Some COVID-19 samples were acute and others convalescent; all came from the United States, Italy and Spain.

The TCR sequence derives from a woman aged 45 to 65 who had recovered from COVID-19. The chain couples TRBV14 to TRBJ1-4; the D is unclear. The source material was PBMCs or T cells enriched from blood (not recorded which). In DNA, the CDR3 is TGTGCCAGCAGCCAACTCTCGGAAAAACTGTTTTTT. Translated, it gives CASSQLSEKLFF.